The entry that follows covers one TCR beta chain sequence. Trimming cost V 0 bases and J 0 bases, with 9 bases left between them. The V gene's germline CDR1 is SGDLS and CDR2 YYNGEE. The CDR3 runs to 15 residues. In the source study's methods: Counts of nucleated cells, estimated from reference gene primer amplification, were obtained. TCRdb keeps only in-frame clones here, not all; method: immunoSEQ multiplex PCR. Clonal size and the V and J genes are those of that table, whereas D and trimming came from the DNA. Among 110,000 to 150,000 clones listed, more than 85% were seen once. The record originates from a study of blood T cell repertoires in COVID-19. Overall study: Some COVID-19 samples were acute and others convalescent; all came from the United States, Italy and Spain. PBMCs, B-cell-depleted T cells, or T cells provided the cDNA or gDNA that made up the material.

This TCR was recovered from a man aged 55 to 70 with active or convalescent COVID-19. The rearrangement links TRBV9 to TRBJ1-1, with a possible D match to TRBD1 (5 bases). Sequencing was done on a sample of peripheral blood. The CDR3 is CASSVDGGMNTEAFF. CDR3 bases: TGTGCCAGCAGCGTAGATGGGGGGATGAACACTGAAGCTTTCTTT.